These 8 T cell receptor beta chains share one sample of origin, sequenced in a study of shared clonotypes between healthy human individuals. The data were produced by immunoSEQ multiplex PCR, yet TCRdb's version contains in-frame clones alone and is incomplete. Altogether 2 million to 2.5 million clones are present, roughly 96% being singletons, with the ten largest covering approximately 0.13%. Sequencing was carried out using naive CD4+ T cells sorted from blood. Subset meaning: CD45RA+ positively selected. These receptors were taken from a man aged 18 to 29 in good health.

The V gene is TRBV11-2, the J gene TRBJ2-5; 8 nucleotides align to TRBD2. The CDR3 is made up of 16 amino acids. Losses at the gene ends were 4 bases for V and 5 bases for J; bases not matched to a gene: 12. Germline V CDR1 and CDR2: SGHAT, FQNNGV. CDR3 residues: CASSSPRGGRWETQYF. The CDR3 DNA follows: TGTGCCAGCAGCTCCCCTCGGGGGGGCCGTTGGGAGACCCAGTACTTC.

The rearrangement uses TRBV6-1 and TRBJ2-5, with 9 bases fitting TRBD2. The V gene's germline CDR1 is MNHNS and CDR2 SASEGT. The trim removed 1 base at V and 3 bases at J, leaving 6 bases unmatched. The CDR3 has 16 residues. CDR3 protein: CASSEGGGAGEETQYF. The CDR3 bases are TGTGCCAGCAGTGAAGGCGGGGGGGCCGGGGAAGAGACCCAGTACTTC.

The CDR3: CASSPSTDGYTF. In DNA, the CDR3 is TGTGCCAGCAGCCCTTCGACAGACGGCTACACCTTC. The rearrangement uses TRBV7-9 and TRBJ1-2, with a possible D match to TRBD1 (5 bases). The CDR3 extends over 12 amino acids. V was pared by 5 bases and J by 8 bases, with 12 bases between. Germline CDR1 and CDR2: SEHNR and FQNEAQ (reference sequence).

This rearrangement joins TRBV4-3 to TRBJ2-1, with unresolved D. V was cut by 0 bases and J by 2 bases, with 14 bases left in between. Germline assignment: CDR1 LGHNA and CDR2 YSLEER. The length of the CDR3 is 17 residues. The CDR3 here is CASSQDVGIGAYNEQFF. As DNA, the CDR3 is TGCGCCAGCAGCCAAGATGTCGGTATTGGAGCCTACAATGAGCAGTTCTTC.

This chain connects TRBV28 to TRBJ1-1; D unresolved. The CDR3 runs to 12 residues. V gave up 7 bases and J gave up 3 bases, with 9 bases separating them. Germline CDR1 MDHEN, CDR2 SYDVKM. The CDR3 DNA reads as TGTGCCAGCATGGGGTTAGACACTGAAGCTTTCTTT. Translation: CASMGLDTEAFF. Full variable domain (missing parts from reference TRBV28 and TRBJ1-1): DVKVTQSSRYLVKRTGEKVFLECVQDMDHENMFWYRQDPGLGLRLIYFSYDVKMKEKGDIPEGYSVSREKKERFSLILESASTNQTSMYLCASMGLDTEAFFGQGTRLTVV.

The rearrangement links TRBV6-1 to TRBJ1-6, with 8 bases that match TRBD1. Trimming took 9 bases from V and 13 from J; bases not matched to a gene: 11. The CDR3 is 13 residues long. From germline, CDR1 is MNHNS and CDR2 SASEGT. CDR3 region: CASSTGAVFPLHF. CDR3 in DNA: TGTGCCAGTTCGACAGGGGCTGTATTCCCCCTCCACTTT.

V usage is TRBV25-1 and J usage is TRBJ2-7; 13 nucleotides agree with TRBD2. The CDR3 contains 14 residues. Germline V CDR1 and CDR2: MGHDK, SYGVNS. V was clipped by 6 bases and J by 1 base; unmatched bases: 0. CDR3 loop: CASRTSGGSYEQYF. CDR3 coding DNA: TGTGCCAGCAGGACTAGCGGGGGGTCCTACGAGCAGTACTTC.

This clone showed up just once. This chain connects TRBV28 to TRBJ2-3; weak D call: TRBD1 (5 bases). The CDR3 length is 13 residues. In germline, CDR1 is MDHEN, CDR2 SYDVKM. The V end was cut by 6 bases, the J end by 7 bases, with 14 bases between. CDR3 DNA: TGTGCCAGCAGCCGCCTTAGGGGAAATACGCAGTATTTT. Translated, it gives CASSRLRGNTQYF.